The 27 T cell receptor beta chains given below trace back to one sample, sequenced in a study of early T cells in non-severe SARS-CoV-2 infection. TCRdb reanalysed the 5' RACE reads using MiXCR and keeps one entry per CDR3 protein. The sample records over 55,000 distinct CDR3 sequences, roughly 12% being singletons. The sequenced sample was whole blood. Receptors originate from an adult who was a healthcare worker with PCR-confirmed SARS-CoV-2 infection or an uninfected control (not recorded which).

This clonotype came up many times. The CDR3 nucleotides are TGTGCCAGTAGTATAGAGCGGGGGGATGAGCAGTTCTTC. Protein: CASSIERGDEQFF. This sequence joins TRBV19 and TRBJ2-1; 8 nucleotides match TRBD2. Per germline, CDR1 LNHDA and CDR2 SQIVND (reference sequence). The junction had 0 bases not matched to a gene; V was cut back by 0 bases and J by 8 bases. This CDR3 has 13 residues.

The sample holds many counts of this clonotype. The chain joins TRBV19 to TRBJ2-6; 10 bases agree with TRBD1. CDR3 length: 19 residues. CDR1 and CDR2 from the germline V gene are LNHDA and SQIVND (reference sequence). The ends lost 3 bases at V and 0 bases at J; junction bases unmatched: 8. For the CDR3, the DNA is TGTGCCAGTAGTATTGGTCAGGGACAGGGGATCTCTGGGGCCAACGTCCTGACTTTC. Protein sequence: CASSIGQGQGISGANVLTF.

This clonotype was counted many times. This chain joins TRBV12-3 or TRBV12-4 and TRBJ1-5; D gene uncertain. Trimming left V 4 bases short and J 3 bases short, with 4 bases between. The CDR3 has 12 residues. CDR3 in DNA: TGTGCCAGCAGTTCCAACAATCAGCCCCAGCATTTT. Translated, it gives CASSSNNQPQHF.

V and J are TRBV5-1 and TRBJ2-2, with 9 bases identical to TRBD1. Per the germline V gene, CDR1 is SGHRS and CDR2 is YFSETQ. There are 15 residues in the CDR3. The trim removed 3 bases at V and 3 bases at J, leaving 3 bases unmatched. CDR3 nucleotide sequence: TGCGCCAGCAGCTACACAGGGGGCGACACCGGGGAGCTGTTTTTT. Amino acids: CASSYTGGDTGELFF. The complete variable domain, with remaining parts taken from reference TRBV5-1 and TRBJ2-2, reads KAGVTQTPRYLIKTRGQQVTLSCSPISGHRSVSWYQQTPGQGLQFLFEYFSETQRNKGNFPGRFSGRQFSNSRSEMNVSTLELGDSALYLCASSYTGGDTGELFFGEGSRLTVL.

This clonotype came up many times. The rearrangement joins TRBV19 to TRBJ1-5; no clear D. The CDR3 totals 14 residues. V gave up 5 bases and J gave up 1 base, with 9 bases separating them. Germline loops: CDR1 LNHDA, CDR2 SQIVND (reference sequence). CDR3 nucleotide sequence: TGTGCCAGTAGTCTCGGCGCGAGCAATCAGCCCCAGCATTTT. Translating it yields CASSLGASNQPQHF.

This clonotype was observed a handful of times. This rearrangement joins TRBV11-1 to TRBJ1-1; D possibly corresponds to TRBD1 (6 bases). CDR1 SGHAT and CDR2 FQDESV come from the germline V gene (reference sequence). The V gene lost 4 bases and the J gene lost 4 bases, with 25 bases spanning the gap. There are 18 residues in the CDR3. The CDR3 reads CASSSHLPGAGGSTEAFF. The CDR3 nucleotides are TGTGCCAGCAGCTCACACCTCCCGGGGGCTGGTGGAAGCACTGAAGCTTTCTTT.

The rearrangement joins TRBV5-1 to TRBJ2-1, with 8 nucleotides matching TRBD1. Looked up from germline, CDR1 is SGHRS and CDR2 is YFSETQ. This CDR3 is 15 amino acids long. After removal of 0 bases from V and 5 bases from J, the junction contained 4 bases not matched to a gene. The CDR3 sequence: CASSLGDRSNNEQFF. The CDR3 DNA is TGCGCCAGCAGCTTGGGGGACAGGAGTAACAATGAGCAGTTCTTC.

The table lists this clonotype with a count of one. This may arise from a read error, as a much more abundant clone is one base away. The chain has TRBV30 and TRBJ2-1; D call uncertain. CDR3 length: 13 residues. Germline-derived CDR1 and CDR2 are GTSNPN and SVGIG (reference sequence). The CDR3 bases are TGTGCCTGGAGGAGGAGCTCCTACAATGAGCAGCTCTTC. Translation: CAWRRSSYNEQLF. Full variable domain (outside the CDR3, taken from reference TRBV30 and TRBJ2-1): SQTIHQWPATLVQPVGSPLSLECTVEGTSNPNLYWYRQAAGRGLQLLFYSVGIGQISSEVPQNLSASRPQDRQFILSSKKLLLSDSGFYLCAWRRSSYNEQLFGPGTRLTVL.

In its sample, this clonotype was seen many times. The chain combines TRBV19 with TRBJ2-1; D is perhaps TRBD1 or TRBD2 (5 bases each). Germline V gives CDR1 LNHDA, CDR2 SQIVND (reference sequence). The CDR3 extends over 14 amino acids. Trimming stripped 4 bases from V and 4 bases from J, with 11 bases between. Here the CDR3 DNA reads TGTGCCAGTAGTAACTCGGGACGGTACAATGAGCAGTTCTTC. Protein: CASSNSGRYNEQFF.

This clonotype has a count of ten or more. The genes are TRBV11-1 and TRBJ1-1; D is ambiguous. The germline gives CDR1 SGHAT, CDR2 FQDESV (reference sequence). This CDR3 spans 12 amino acids. The V end was cut by 4 bases, the J end by 3 bases, with 6 bases between. The DNA for the CDR3 is TGTGCCAGCAGCTCCTTGGACACTGAAGCTTTCTTT. It specifies CASSSLDTEAFF.

The chain carries TRBV29-1 and TRBJ2-2; the D is unclear. Trimming stripped 6 bases from V and 8 bases from J, with 16 bases between. The CDR3 is 13 amino acids. Germline values: CDR1 SQVTM, CDR2 ANQGSEA. The CDR3 spells CSVSQHLVGELFF. CDR3 DNA: TGCAGCGTGTCACAGCACTTGGTGGGGGAGCTGTTTTTT.

This clonotype was seen more than once but under ten times. The V gene is TRBV28, the J gene TRBJ2-5; D remains ambiguous. The V gene's germline CDR1 is MDHEN and CDR2 SYDVKM. Trimming cost V 2 bases and J 1 base, with 8 bases left between them. CDR3 length: 14 residues. The CDR3 reads CASSLPLGQETQYF. In nucleotides, the CDR3 is TGTGCCAGCAGTTTACCCCTGGGCCAAGAGACCCAGTACTTC.

A few counts support this clonotype. The chain links TRBV28 to TRBJ1-5; tentative D call: TRBD1 (6 bases). V shed 4 bases and J shed 3 bases, with 13 bases lying between them. Germline CDR1 reads MDHEN; CDR2 reads SYDVKM. CDR3 size: 15 residues. DNA of the CDR3: TGTGCCAGCAGTTGGTGGGACATTTCCAATCAGCCCCAGCATTTT. It codes for CASSWWDISNQPQHF.

This clonotype was recorded many times. The J gene is TRBJ2-1, the V gene TRBV20-1, with a possible D match to TRBD2 (5 bases). The germline gives CDR1 DFQATT, CDR2 SNEGSKA (reference sequence). This CDR3 is built from 14 residues. Trimming took off 6 bases at V and 0 bases at J, with 12 bases between the two ends. CDR3 nucleotides: TGCAGTGCCGAGGGCGGGTCCTCCTACAATGAGCAGTTCTTC. This translates into CSAEGGSSYNEQFF.

This clonotype appeared a few times. The chain recombines TRBV6-5 with TRBJ1-3; D ambiguous. CDR3 length: 16 amino acids. Germline CDR1 MNHEY, CDR2 SVGAGI. V was trimmed by 0 bases and J by 4 bases, leaving 13 bases between them. The CDR3 region has the DNA TGTGCCAGCAGTTACTCGAAAGGTGCAGCCGGAAACACCATATATTTT. It yields the protein CASSYSKGAAGNTIYF.

A few counts support this clonotype. The chain carries TRBV10-3 and TRBJ2-1; D not resolved. Per germline, CDR1 ENHRY and CDR2 SYGVKD. V was trimmed by 4 bases and J by 4 bases, leaving 11 bases between them. The CDR3 contains 14 residues. CDR3 sequence: CAISGFVTYNEQFF. The DNA of the CDR3 is TGTGCCATCAGTGGTTTCGTTACTTACAATGAGCAGTTCTTC.

This clonotype has just a few counts. The rearrangement links TRBV6-5 to TRBJ2-1; tentative D call: TRBD1 (5 bases). The CDR3 runs to 11 residues. The germline CDR1 and CDR2 sequences are MNHEY and SVGAGI. Trimming shortened V by 2 bases and J by 12 bases, and 8 bases separated the two germline ends. The CDR3 region is CASSYGQGQFF. Here the CDR3 DNA reads TGTGCCAGCAGTTACGGCCAGGGGCAGTTCTTC.

This clonotype came up a few times. The chain carries TRBV10-2 and TRBJ2-7, with D uncertain. The CDR3 length is 11 residues. Trimming removed 4 bases from V and 3 bases from J, with 4 bases in between. Germline assignment: CDR1 WSHSY and CDR2 SAAADI. CDR3 in amino acids: CASSAIYEQYF. The CDR3 DNA follows: TGCGCCAGCAGTGCAATCTACGAGCAGTACTTC.

This clonotype was observed many times. The chain carries TRBV11-2 and TRBJ2-4; TRBD1 aligns across 7 bases. In germline, CDR1 is SGHAT, CDR2 FQNNGV. With V trimmed by 4 bases and J by 6 bases, 9 bases remained unmatched. CDR3 size: 15 residues. CDR3 region: CASSSSEGALNIQYF. The CDR3, as DNA: TGTGCCAGCAGCTCTTCCGAGGGGGCCCTAAACATTCAGTACTTC.

This clonotype was counted many times. This chain links TRBV4-1 with TRBJ1-5; D is ambiguous. V was clipped by 0 bases and J by 7 bases, with 13 bases between them. From germline, CDR1 is MGHRA and CDR2 YSYEKL. This CDR3 spans 15 amino acids. The CDR3 is CASSQEILSRQPQHF. CDR3 DNA sequence: TGCGCCAGCAGCCAAGAAATCCTCTCACGGCAGCCCCAGCATTTT.

This clonotype has ten or more counts. The chain links TRBV29-1 to TRBJ2-7; 10 bases line up with TRBD1. CDR1 is SQVTM and CDR2 is ANQGSEA in the germline V gene. CDR3 length: 14 residues. J was trimmed by 8 bases and V by 5 bases; bases with no gene match: 12. CDR3 sequence: CSVISGTGATKQYF. The CDR3 DNA reads as TGCAGCGTTATCTCCGGGACAGGGGCTACGAAGCAGTACTTC.

This clonotype showed up many times. The chain recombines TRBV11-2 with TRBJ2-1; D unresolved. The CDR3 totals 13 residues. V shed 0 bases and J shed 7 bases, with 7 bases lying between them. Germline V gene sequence: CDR1 SGHAT, CDR2 FQNNGV. In DNA form, the CDR3 reads TGTGCCAGCAGCTTAGATCAGAAGAATGAGCAGTTCTTC. Residues: CASSLDQKNEQFF.

This clonotype was seen a single time. V gene TRBV6-5 combines with J gene TRBJ2-1, with D unclear. The V gene lost 7 bases and the J gene lost 8 bases, with 9 bases spanning the gap. CDR1 and CDR2 (germline): MNHEY, SVGAGI. This CDR3 contains 11 residues. CDR3 region: CASTHGDEQFF. The DNA for the CDR3 is TGTGCCAGCACCCATGGTGATGAGCAGTTCTTC.

There are many counts of this clonotype. The chain couples TRBV6-1 to TRBJ1-1, with a weak D call TRBD1 (6 bases). The CDR3 sequence is 14 residues long. Germline CDR1 and CDR2: MNHNS and SASEGT. Trimming took off 4 bases at V and 5 bases at J, with 14 bases between the two ends. In nucleotides, the CDR3 is TGTGCCAGCAGTGGAAAACAGGGTAGGACTGAAGCTTTCTTT. This codes for CASSGKQGRTEAFF.

This clonotype was picked up a small number of times. The CDR3 is CASAYDRATEAFF. The CDR3 DNA is TGTGCCAGCGCGTACGACAGGGCCACTGAAGCTTTCTTT. The chain employs TRBV6-1 and TRBJ1-1; the match to TRBD1 covers 7 bases. This CDR3 spans 13 amino acids. Germline V gene lookup returns CDR1 MNHNS and CDR2 SASEGT. The V and J ends lost 8 bases and 4 bases, in that order; junction bases with no gene match: 7.

The sample holds many counts of this clonotype. The chain has TRBV27 and TRBJ2-7; D unclear. The CDR3 extends over 13 amino acids. Trimming cost V 6 bases and J 2 bases, with 11 bases left between them. Per the germline V gene, CDR1 is MNHEY and CDR2 is SMNVEV (reference sequence). The CDR3 reads CASSSPGAYEQYF. The CDR3 region has the DNA TGTGCCAGCAGCTCCCCGGGCGCCTACGAGCAGTACTTC.

This clonotype was counted ten times or more. This chain uses TRBV12-3 or TRBV12-4 with TRBJ2-4, with D possibly TRBD2 on 5 matching bases. CDR3 length: 17 residues. V was trimmed by 1 base and J by 1 base, leaving 14 bases between them. DNA for the CDR3: TGTGCCAGCAGTTTAGGGACTTGGAGTGTGGCCAAAAACATTCAGTACTTC. This sequence encodes CASSLGTWSVAKNIQYF.